A single sample gave rise to the 25 T cell receptor beta chains below, sequenced in a study of CD8+ T cells in alopecia areata. cDNA serving as the sequencing template came from extracted, reverse transcribed RNA. The assay was immunoSEQ multiplex PCR, and TCRdb's table has in-frame clones only and misses some. The sample yields about 140,000 clones, 85% to 90% seen once. Regarding treatment: oral pan-JAK inhibitor, 5-10 mg twice daily. The sample consisted of CD8+ T cells sorted from blood, taken at week 4, from a patient treated with tofacitinib. The source is a human donor with alopecia areata.

This chain links TRBV27 with TRBJ2-3; 7 nucleotides agree with TRBD2. The CDR3 extends over 15 amino acids. The junction had 6 bases not matched to a gene; V was cut back by 5 bases and J by 1 base. Per the germline V gene, CDR1 is MNHEY and CDR2 is SMNVEV (reference sequence). CDR3 sequence (DNA): TGTGCCAGCAGTGCGCGGGGGTTTCGCACAGATACGCAGTATTTT. It is translated as CASSARGFRTDTQYF.

This clone has just one count. The chain employs TRBV27 and TRBJ2-7, with D perhaps TRBD1 or TRBD2 (5 bases each). Trimming left V 2 bases short and J 3 bases short, with 14 bases between. In germline, CDR1 is MNHEY, CDR2 SMNVEV (reference sequence). This CDR3 region has 15 residues. Written as DNA, the CDR3 is TGTGCCAGCAGTTTACCGGGGACCGGAGTCTACGAGCAGTACTTC. It specifies CASSLPGTGVYEQYF.

The V call is TRBV11-2, the J call TRBJ1-4; D is unclear. The CDR3 sequence is 13 residues long. The V end was cut by 4 bases, the J end by 5 bases, with 8 bases between. Germline loops: CDR1 SGHAT, CDR2 FQNNGV. Here the CDR3 reads CASSSVENEKLFF. The CDR3 DNA sequence: TGTGCCAGCAGCTCGGTGGAAAATGAAAAACTGTTTTTT.

The J gene is TRBJ2-7, the V gene TRBV29-1, with 8 bases identical to TRBD2. Germline loops: CDR1 SQVTM, CDR2 ANQGSEA. The CDR3 runs 14 residues. J was trimmed by 3 bases and V by 6 bases; bases with no gene match: 10. The CDR3 sequence is CSVAGLATLYEQYF. CDR3 DNA sequence: TGCAGCGTCGCCGGACTAGCCACGCTCTACGAGCAGTACTTC.

The V call is TRBV10-2, the J call TRBJ2-2, with D perhaps matching TRBD1 (5 bases). The CDR3 spans 14 residues. Germline values: CDR1 WSHSY, CDR2 SAAADI. V lost 3 bases and J lost 7, with 12 bases in between. The CDR3 bases are TGCGCCAGCAGTGAAACCGTGGGGCACGGGGAGCTGTTTTTT. Its translation is CASSETVGHGELFF.

The V call is TRBV5-6, the J call TRBJ2-1; no definite D call. The germline CDR1 and CDR2 sequences are SGHDT and YYEEEE. The CDR3 has 15 amino acids. With 1 base removed from V and 0 bases from J, the gap between germline ends came to 8 bases. The CDR3 DNA follows: TGTGCCAGCAGCTTGTGGGCGAGCTCCTACAATGAGCAGTTCTTC. This translates into CASSLWASSYNEQFF.

The rearrangement links TRBV13 to TRBJ2-7; possible D gene TRBD1, 6 bases. Trimming removed 3 bases at V and 5 bases at J, with 14 bases between. The CDR3 spans 14 residues. CDR1 is PRHDT, CDR2 FYEKMQ, per germline (reference sequence). The chain's CDR3 is CASSFSTGNHEQYF. CDR3 bases: TGTGCCAGCAGCTTTAGTACAGGGAACCACGAGCAGTACTTC.

This clone was detected only once. This chain links TRBV2 with TRBJ1-6; D gene ambiguous. This CDR3 contains 14 residues. The germline V gene has CDR1 SNHLY and CDR2 FYNNEI. V was clipped by 1 base and J by 7 bases, with 8 bases between them. In nucleotides, the CDR3 is TGTGCCAGCAGTGAAGGACTGCAAAATTCACCCCTCCACTTT. Amino acids: CASSEGLQNSPLHF.

V is TRBV13 and J is TRBJ2-1; D is possibly TRBD2 (5 bases). The CDR3 totals 16 residues. Trimming stripped 5 bases from V and 5 bases from J, with 19 bases between. Germline V gene data show CDR1 as PRHDT and CDR2 as FYEKMQ (reference sequence). DNA for the CDR3: TGTGCCAGCAGCACCGGGATTCCCAGCCCGCACAATGAGCAGTTCTTC. Amino acid sequence: CASSTGIPSPHNEQFF.

This rearrangement joins TRBV29-1 to TRBJ2-1; tentatively, D is TRBD2 (5 bases). Per germline, CDR1 SQVTM and CDR2 ANQGSEA. The CDR3 is made up of 12 amino acids. V was clipped by 5 bases and J by 2 bases, with 7 bases between them. The CDR3 coding sequence is TGCAGCGTTCGGCGGGCCTACAATGAGCAGTTCTTC. It specifies CSVRRAYNEQFF.

The V and J genes are TRBV7-9 and TRBJ2-1; TRBD2 aligns across 8 bases. Trimming at V came to 4 bases and at J to 7 bases, leaving 15 bases not matched to a gene. This CDR3 comprises 17 residues. Looked up from germline, CDR1 is SEHNR and CDR2 is FQNEAQ (reference sequence). CDR3 coding DNA: TGTGCCAGCAGCTGGCCCGGAGGCGGGGGGCAGGAGAATGAGCAGTTCTTC. The encoded protein is CASSWPGGGGQENEQFF.

The CDR3 region is CASSNPKQEGYGYTF. The CDR3, as DNA: TGCGCCAGCAGCAATCCAAAACAAGAAGGCTATGGCTACACCTTC. The chain employs TRBV4-1 and TRBJ1-2; no firm D call. Deletions cut 5 bases from V and 4 bases from J, with 17 bases between. Germline V lookup: CDR1 MGHRA, CDR2 YSYEKL. The CDR3 loop spans 15 amino acids.

The count of this clone is one. The rearrangement links TRBV28 to TRBJ1-1; D is undetermined. Per germline, CDR1 MDHEN and CDR2 SYDVKM. This CDR3 is 16 amino acids long. With 5 bases removed from V and 6 bases from J, the gap between germline ends came to 22 bases. DNA for the CDR3: TGTGCCAGCAGTGACCCCCCTTTCAGTACCGTCCCTGAAGCTTTCTTT. It encodes CASSDPPFSTVPEAFF. The full variable domain, rest sourced from reference TRBV28 and TRBJ1-1, is DVKVTQSSRYLVKRTGEKVFLECVQDMDHENMFWYRQDPGLGLRLIYFSYDVKMKEKGDIPEGYSVSREKKERFSLILESASTNQTSMYLCASSDPPFSTVPEAFFGQGTRLTVV.

CDR3 in amino acids: CASSRQDGTPGNEQFF. DNA for the CDR3: TGTGCCAGCAGCCGCCAGGACGGGACCCCAGGCAATGAGCAGTTCTTC. The rearrangement links TRBV5-8 to TRBJ2-1; D assignment may be TRBD1 or TRBD2 (5 bases each). The CDR3 consists of 16 residues. Per the germline V gene, CDR1 is SGHTS and CDR2 is YDEGEE. Between the trimmed V and J ends, which lost 4 bases and 6 bases, there was a span of 20 bases.

The genes are TRBV29-1 and TRBJ2-2, with a tentative D call TRBD2 (6 bases). Trimming removed 4 bases at V and 4 bases at J, with 13 bases between. The CDR3 is 14 amino acids. The germline gives CDR1 SQVTM, CDR2 ANQGSEA. The CDR3 region is CSVGGTRVTGELFF. The CDR3 coding sequence is TGCAGCGTTGGCGGGACTCGGGTCACCGGGGAGCTGTTTTTT.

The rearrangement joins TRBV15 to TRBJ2-3; TRBD1 is a possible D gene (6 bases). Germline lookup yields CDR1 LNHNV and CDR2 YYDKDF (reference sequence). This CDR3 contains 15 residues. Trimming removed 5 bases at V and 0 bases at J, with 12 bases between. CDR3 coding DNA: TGTGCCACCAGCCAGGGGCAGAAAAGCACAGATACGCAGTATTTT. This codes for CATSQGQKSTDTQYF.

The chain employs TRBV5-1 and TRBJ1-5; the match to TRBD1 covers 8 bases. V shed 0 bases and J 8 bases; nucleotides not matched to a gene: 7. There are 15 residues in the CDR3. Germline assignment: CDR1 SGHRS and CDR2 YFSETQ. CDR3 sequence reads: CASSLAGTGGEPQHF. The CDR3, as DNA: TGCGCCAGCAGCTTGGCCGGGACAGGAGGGGAGCCCCAGCATTTT.

This clone was detected ten times or more. The same CDR3 also results from other DNA sequences found in this sample. The chain recombines TRBV7-2 with TRBJ2-3; D unclear. CDR1 SGHTA and CDR2 FQGNSA come from the germline V gene. The CDR3 is made up of 11 amino acids. The ends were cut back, 6 bases at V and 2 bases at J, with 3 bases in the middle. The CDR3 loop is CASSYTDTQYF. The DNA of the CDR3 is TGTGCCAGCAGTTACACAGATACGCAGTATTTT.

The rearrangement uses TRBV11-2 and TRBJ2-1; D may correspond to TRBD1 or TRBD2 (5 bases each). CDR1 SGHAT and CDR2 FQNNGV come from the germline V gene. Trimming cost V 5 bases and J 10 bases, with 18 bases left between them. The CDR3 runs 14 residues. DNA of the CDR3: TGTGCCAGCAGCCTAAGACTCCTGGGGACCGAGCAGTTCTTC. It yields the protein CASSLRLLGTEQFF.

This chain joins TRBV7-9 and TRBJ2-5; 10 bases match TRBD2. The CDR3 runs to 16 residues. The germline gives CDR1 SEHNR, CDR2 FQNEAQ (reference sequence). J gave up 2 bases and V 5 bases, and 8 bases lay outside the gene matches. The CDR3: CASSPGLASIQETQYF. The DNA for the CDR3 is TGTGCCAGCAGCCCGGGACTAGCGAGCATACAAGAGACCCAGTACTTC. The entire variable domain, with the rest obtained from reference TRBV7-9 and TRBJ2-5, is as follows: DTGVSQNPRHKITKRGQNVTFRCDPISEHNRLYWYRQTLGQGPEFLTYFQNEAQLEKSRLLSDRFSAERPKGSFSTLEIQRTEQGDSAMYLCASSPGLASIQETQYFGPGTRLLVL.

V is TRBV4-1 and J is TRBJ2-1, with D hard to call. V was pared by 4 bases and J by 6 bases, with 19 bases between. The CDR3 has 16 amino acids. Germline V gives CDR1 MGHRA, CDR2 YSYEKL. The CDR3 here is CASSPPGGFRGNEQFF. The DNA of the CDR3 is TGCGCCAGCAGCCCCCCAGGCGGCTTCCGCGGCAATGAGCAGTTCTTC.

The chain is built from TRBV27 and TRBJ2-7, with TRBD1 matching over 9 bases. V lost 5 bases to trimming and J lost 4 bases; unmatched junction nucleotides: 9. Per germline, CDR1 MNHEY and CDR2 SMNVEV (reference sequence). This CDR3 comprises 15 residues. The CDR3 is CASSLVRDRAYEQYF. The CDR3 DNA reads as TGTGCCAGCAGTCTCGTCCGGGACAGGGCTTACGAGCAGTACTTC.

The chain couples TRBV6-5 to TRBJ2-5; a possible D gene is TRBD2 (5 bases). The CDR3 sequence is 11 residues long. CDR1 MNHEY and CDR2 SVGAGI come from the germline V gene. V was clipped by 5 bases and J by 5 bases, with 6 bases between them. The CDR3 sequence is CASSGGETQYF. CDR3 nucleotide sequence: TGTGCCAGCAGTGGCGGGGAGACCCAGTACTTC.

The CDR3 DNA reads TGTGCCTGGAGTGGAACAGGGAGCACAGATACGCAGTATTTT. It translates to CAWSGTGSTDTQYF. This chain links TRBV30 with TRBJ2-3, with a possible D match to TRBD1 (6 bases). From germline, CDR1 is GTSNPN and CDR2 SVGIG (reference sequence). The CDR3 covers 14 residues. V gave up 1 base and J gave up 0 bases, with 8 bases separating them.

The rearrangement links TRBV5-1 to TRBJ2-5, with unresolved D. CDR1 is SGHRS and CDR2 is YFSETQ in the germline V gene. With 3 bases removed from V and 1 base from J, the gap between germline ends came to 7 bases. The CDR3 consists of 13 residues. The CDR3 DNA reads as TGCGCCAGCAGCTCGGACGGCCAAGAGACCCAGTACTTC. Translated: CASSSDGQETQYF.